The rows below give T cell receptor beta chains drawn from one sample of a study of blood T cell repertoires in COVID-19. Clones were sequenced by immunoSEQ multiplex PCR, and TCRdb holds only the in-frame ones, with some missing. This sample has under 500,000 clones, with about 90% found just once. The sequenced sample consisted of PBMCs or T cells enriched from blood (not recorded which). Receptors originate from a woman aged 18-29 years with acute COVID-19. CDR3s leave out the opening cysteine and the closing phenylalanine or tryptophan.

>TRBJ2-1|TRBV5-1|13
ASSPTGITYNEQF
>TRBJ2-6|TRBV23-1|12
ASTLLSGANVLT
>TRBJ2-3|TRBV9|12
ASRIDSSTDTQY
>TRBJ2-5|TRBV9|13
ASSVAWAAQETQY
>TRBJ2-7|TRBV5-4|13
ASSPLAGVSYEQY
>TRBJ2-5|TRBV7-2|11
ASAPGLKETQY
>TRBJ2-7|TRBV6-5|10
ASIGSNYEQY
>TRBJ2-5|TRBV7-9|12
ASSFPGGEETQY
>TRBJ1-2|TRBV7-9|13
ASSLGKQGFGGYT
>TRBJ1-1|TRBV19|13
ASAPQGQLNTEAF
>TRBJ2-2|TRBV28|14
ASSLWPSGNTGELF
>TRBJ1-6|TRBV6-2/TRBV6-3|13
ASSSPGQGNSPLH
>TRBJ2-3|TRBV10-1|12
ASSDEREPDTQY
>TRBJ2-2|TRBV11-3|14
ASSLETGGIPGELF